The TCR beta chain described here comes from a study of control samples from healthy donors and cancer patients. The CDR3 is 14 residues long. Trimming took 7 bases from V and 6 from J, leaving 13 bases between them. The V gene's germline CDR1 is MNHEY and CDR2 SVGAGI. Profiled with immunoSEQ multiplex PCR; TCRdb holds only in-frame clones, not every one. The sample has about 140,000 clones, 85% to 95% seen once; the top ten hold under 15%. This chain uses TRBV6-5 with TRBJ1-6; D is unresolved. This clonotype was obtained from a man aged 35 to 55 in good health. Sequenced input: blood. The CDR3 DNA follows: TGTGCCAGCAAGGGCGTTCCATCTAATTCACCCCTCCACTTT. Encoded protein: CASKGVPSNSPLHF.